The sequence of this TCR beta chain was determined in a study of shared clonotypes between healthy human individuals. The study's findings and limits: It was anticipated that sequencing depth would influence how many clonotypes donors shared. Of the naive CD4 clonotypes, around 4.8% were shared across a handful of donors. Sampling involved blood alone; tissue repertoires likely differ.

The method was immunoSEQ multiplex PCR; TCRdb's version includes in-frame clones alone and lacks a portion of them. The data show fewer than 1 million clones, with about 96% seen just once and less than 0.3% held by the top ten. Cells designated naive CD8 were CD45RO-negative and were positively selected for CCR7, with terminally differentiated effector memory CD45RA+ cells excluded. As concerns this clone: Its cognate antigen is unknown.

V lost 0 bases to trimming and J lost 2 bases, with 8 bases between them. The CDR3 is 14 amino acids. The specimen sequenced was naive CD8+ T cells sorted from blood. The receptor comes from a man aged 25-45 years in good health. The chain links TRBV23-1 to TRBJ2-7, with D maybe TRBD2 (6 bases). TRBV23-1 is an ORF, with its function uncertain. This CDR3 reads CASSQSCGTYEQYF. CDR3 nucleotide sequence: TGCGCCAGCAGTCAATCGTGCGGGACCTACGAGCAGTACTTC.